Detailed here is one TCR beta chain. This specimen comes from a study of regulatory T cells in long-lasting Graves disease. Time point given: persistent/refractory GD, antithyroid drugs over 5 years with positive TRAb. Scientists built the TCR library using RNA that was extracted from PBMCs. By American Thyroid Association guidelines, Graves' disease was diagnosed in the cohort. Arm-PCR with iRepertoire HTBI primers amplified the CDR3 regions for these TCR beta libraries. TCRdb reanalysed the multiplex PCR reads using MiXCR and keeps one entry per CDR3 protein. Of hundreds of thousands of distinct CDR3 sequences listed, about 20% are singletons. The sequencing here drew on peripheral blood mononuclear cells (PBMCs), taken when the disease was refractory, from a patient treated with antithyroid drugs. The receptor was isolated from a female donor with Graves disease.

The CDR3: CASSAQGGREQYF. CDR3 nucleotides: TGTGCCAGCAGCGCTCAGGGGGGCCGCGAGCAGTACTTC. This rearrangement joins TRBV9 to TRBJ2-7; perhaps TRBD1 as D (7 bases). Germline assignment: CDR1 SGDLS and CDR2 YYNGEE. The V end lost 3 bases, the J end lost 6 bases, and 13 bases lay between the germline ends. The CDR3 has 13 residues.